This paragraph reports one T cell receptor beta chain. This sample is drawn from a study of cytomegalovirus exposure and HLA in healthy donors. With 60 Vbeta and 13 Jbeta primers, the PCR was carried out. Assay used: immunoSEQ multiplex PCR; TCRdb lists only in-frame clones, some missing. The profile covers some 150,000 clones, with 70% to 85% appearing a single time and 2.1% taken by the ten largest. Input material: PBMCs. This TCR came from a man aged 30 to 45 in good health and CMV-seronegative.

The CDR3 bases are TGTGCCAGCAGCCACCAAGGGGTCCATTCCTACGAGCAGTACTTC. It specifies CASSHQGVHSYEQYF. The chain combines TRBV14 with TRBJ2-7; perhaps TRBD1 as D (5 bases). V was trimmed by 3 bases and J by 1 base, leaving 13 bases between them. Germline lookup yields CDR1 SGHDN and CDR2 FVKESK. The CDR3 totals 15 residues.